This T cell receptor beta chain was obtained from a study of blood T cell repertoires in COVID-19. Assay used: immunoSEQ multiplex PCR; TCRdb lists only in-frame clones, some missing. There are approximately 200,000 clones in the sample; roughly four fifths occur only once, and roughly 12% lies in the top ten. Germline CDR1 reads SNHLY; CDR2 reads FYNNEI. This CDR3 region has 14 residues. Trimming took off 8 bases at V and 8 bases at J, with 19 bases between the two ends. The receptor was isolated from a woman aged 50 to 60 with acute or convalescent COVID-19. The chain recombines TRBV2 with TRBJ1-3; a possible D gene is TRBD1 (5 bases). The sequenced material came from peripheral blood. Here the CDR3 reads CASEGSSWGDTIYF. CDR3 nucleotide sequence: TGTGCCAGCGAAGGTTCCTCCTGGGGGGACACCATATATTTT.